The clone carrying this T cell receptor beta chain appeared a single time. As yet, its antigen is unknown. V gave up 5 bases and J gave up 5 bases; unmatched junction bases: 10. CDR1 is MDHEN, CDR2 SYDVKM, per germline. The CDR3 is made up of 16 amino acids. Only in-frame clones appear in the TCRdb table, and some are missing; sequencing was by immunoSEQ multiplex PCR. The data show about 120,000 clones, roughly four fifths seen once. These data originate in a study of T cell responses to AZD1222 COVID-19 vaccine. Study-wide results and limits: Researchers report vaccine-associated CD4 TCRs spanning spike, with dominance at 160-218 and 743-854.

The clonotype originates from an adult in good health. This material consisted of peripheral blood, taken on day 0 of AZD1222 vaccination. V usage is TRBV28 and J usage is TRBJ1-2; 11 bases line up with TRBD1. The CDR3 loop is CASSRRTGGLRYGYTF. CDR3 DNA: TGTGCCAGCAGTCGACGGACAGGGGGCCTTAGGTATGGCTACACCTTC.